The 4 T cell receptor beta chains below were found in one sample sequenced in a study of T cell responses to AZD1222 COVID-19 vaccine (dated by TCRdb to the early 2020s). Sample time point, as interpreted from the label and publication: baseline before first vaccination. Library construction relied on the immunoSEQ multiplex PCR assay. The source is immuneACCESS, and TCRdb retained only in-frame sequences with V and J called. Part of the clones is not carried over; for the studies checked, unresolved V genes explain less than half of this, and the remainder is unexplained. Present in this sample are approximately 90,000 clones, over 80% of which were seen just once. 15% to 20% of the sample is taken by the ten largest. Sequenced material: peripheral blood, taken on day 0 of AZD1222 vaccination. These receptors were obtained from an adult in good health.

The V call is TRBV5-1, the J call TRBJ1-1; D possibly corresponds to TRBD1 (6 bases). The CDR3 loop spans 15 amino acids. Trimming removed 0 bases from V and 1 base from J, with 10 bases in between. CDR1 and CDR2 (germline): SGHRS, YFSETQ. The CDR3 protein is CASSLERGQNTEAFF. The CDR3 nucleotides are TGCGCCAGCAGCTTGGAGAGGGGACAGAACACTGAAGCTTTCTTT.

The chain employs TRBV19 and TRBJ1-5, with D unclear. Trimming stripped 1 base from V and 2 bases from J, with 12 bases between. CDR3 length equals 16 residues. The germline V gene has CDR1 LNHDA and CDR2 SQIVND (reference sequence). CDR3 protein: CASSIAVRWGNQPQHF. CDR3 DNA sequence: TGTGCCAGTAGTATAGCAGTGAGATGGGGCAATCAGCCCCAGCATTTT.

The chain couples TRBV19 to TRBJ1-5; D not resolved. The CDR3 loop spans 12 amino acids. V lost 5 bases and J 1 base, leaving 3 bases between the germline ends. Germline V gene lookup returns CDR1 LNHDA and CDR2 SQIVND (reference sequence). The CDR3 nucleotides are TGTGCCAGTAGTGGCAGCAATCAGCCCCAGCATTTT. Translation gives CASSGSNQPQHF.

The chain uses TRBV7-2 and TRBJ2-2; 10 bases align to TRBD2. Germline CDR1 reads SGHTA; CDR2 reads FQGNSA. J was trimmed by 0 bases and V by 5 bases; bases with no gene match: 3. The length of the CDR3 is 16 residues. In nucleotides, the CDR3 is TGTGCCAGCAGCACCACTAGCGGGACGAACACCGGGGAGCTGTTTTTT. Translated: CASSTTSGTNTGELFF. The full variable domain, rest sourced from reference TRBV7-2 and TRBJ2-2, is GAGVSQSPSNKVTEKGKDVELRCDPISGHTALYWYRQSLGQGLEFLIYFQGNSAPDKSGLPSDRFSAERTGGSVSTLTIQRTQQEDSAVYLCASSTTSGTNTGELFFGEGSRLTVL.